The 22 T cell receptor beta chains reported below all come from one sample, sequenced in a study of T cells after yellow fever vaccination (dated by TCRdb to between 2018 and 2020). Taken with the paper, the label for treatment or condition translates to: live attenuated yellow fever vaccine strain. The library came from 5' RACE. Instrument used: Illumina HiSeq 2500. TCRdb reanalyzed the raw reads on its own, using fastp at Q25 for trimming and MiXCR for clone calling, and kept in-frame beta chains. Rows matching on CDR3 protein sequence are summarized as one entry with the most common DNA and genes. Across this sample there are 400,000 or so distinct CDR3 sequences, with around a tenth seen only once. The ten largest clones add up to roughly 18% of the sample. The material sequenced was PBMCs, taken on the day of the first yellow fever vaccination. The source of these receptors is a man younger than 30 who received the YFV17D yellow fever vaccine.

The chain is built from TRBV24-1 and TRBJ2-3; 9 bases align to TRBD1. V lost 6 bases, J lost 3 bases, and 9 bases stayed unmatched. The CDR3 totals 16 residues. Germline lookup yields CDR1 KGHDR and CDR2 SFDVKD. The CDR3 sequence: CATSFGVGQGTDTQYF. CDR3 DNA: TGTGCCACCAGTTTCGGGGTAGGACAGGGGACAGATACGCAGTATTTT.

This clonotype has a handful of counts. This chain connects TRBV5-1 to TRBJ1-2, with 9 nucleotides matching TRBD1. CDR1 is SGHRS and CDR2 is YFSETQ in the germline V gene. Losses at the gene ends were 0 bases for V and 6 bases for J; bases not matched to a gene: 3. The CDR3 contains 14 residues. CDR3 region: CASSLGGQGDGYTF. The CDR3 bases are TGCGCCAGCAGCTTGGGGGGACAGGGCGATGGCTACACCTTC. The whole variable domain, remainder taken from reference TRBV5-1 and TRBJ1-2, is KAGVTQTPRYLIKTRGQQVTLSCSPISGHRSVSWYQQTPGQGLQFLFEYFSETQRNKGNFPGRFSGRQFSNSRSEMNVSTLELGDSALYLCASSLGGQGDGYTFGSGTRLTVV.

The sample holds many counts of this clonotype. The J gene is TRBJ1-2, the V gene TRBV6-5, with D uncertain. Trimming pared 4 bases from V and 5 bases from J, leaving 11 bases between. The length of the CDR3 is 13 residues. From germline, CDR1 is MNHEY and CDR2 SVGAGI. Here the CDR3 reads CASSSNDRYGYTF. DNA for the CDR3: TGTGCCAGCAGTTCCAATGACCGGTATGGCTACACCTTC.

This clonotype was found a few times. The chain combines TRBV5-4 with TRBJ2-1; 10 nucleotides agree with TRBD2. Germline values: CDR1 SGHNT, CDR2 YYREEE (reference sequence). This CDR3 comprises 15 residues. Losses at the gene ends were 0 bases for V and 7 bases for J; bases not matched to a gene: 4. The chain's CDR3 is CASSLDQRGGNEQFF. CDR3 DNA: TGTGCCAGCAGCTTGGATCAGCGGGGGGGGAATGAGCAGTTCTTC.

This clonotype was counted at least ten times. The rearrangement joins TRBV29-1 to TRBJ2-1; TRBD2 matches at 9 bases. The CDR3 is made up of 13 amino acids. With 6 bases clipped from V and 2 bases from J, the junction kept 2 bases outside the gene matches. The germline V gene encodes CDR1 SQVTM and CDR2 ANQGSEA. For the CDR3, the DNA is TGCAGCGTGAGACTAGCGGCCTACAATGAGCAGTTCTTC. Its translation is CSVRLAAYNEQFF.

In this sample, this clonotype turned up many times. The chain links TRBV5-1 to TRBJ1-1, with D tentatively TRBD1 (6 bases). The CDR3 extends over 14 amino acids. The V end lost 5 bases, the J end lost 1 base, and 12 bases lay between the germline ends. Germline V lookup: CDR1 SGHRS, CDR2 YFSETQ. The CDR3 here is CASRAGHQNTEAFF. Here the CDR3 DNA reads TGCGCCAGCAGGGCGGGACACCAGAACACTGAAGCTTTCTTT.

This clonotype was found a few times. The chain has TRBV7-6 and TRBJ2-5; 7 bases are shared with TRBD1. CDR1 SGHVS and CDR2 FNYEAQ come from the germline V gene. The CDR3 runs 15 residues. V was clipped by 5 bases and J by 2 bases; unmatched bases: 8. The CDR3 reads CASSLRQGFQETQYF. As DNA, the CDR3 is TGTGCCAGCAGCCTACGACAGGGATTTCAAGAGACCCAGTACTTC.

This chain links TRBV20-1 with TRBJ2-1, with D possibly being TRBD1 (6 bases). The CDR3 extends over 13 amino acids. Germline CDR1 DFQATT, CDR2 SNEGSKA (reference sequence). CDR3 in DNA: TGCGGTAGATTGGGGGCCGCCTACAATGAGCAGTTCTTC. Translated: CGRLGAAYNEQFF.

This chain connects TRBV20-1 to TRBJ1-4, with D tentatively TRBD1 (6 bases). V lost 3 bases to trimming and J lost 7 bases, with 18 bases between them. The length of the CDR3 is 15 residues. The germline V gene encodes CDR1 DFQATT and CDR2 SNEGSKA (reference sequence). The CDR3 loop reads CSARGLVGGGEKLFF. In DNA form, the CDR3 reads TGCAGTGCTAGGGGGCTCGTGGGAGGGGGTGAAAAACTGTTTTTT.

The chain recombines TRBV7-2 with TRBJ1-5, with unresolved D. In germline, CDR1 is SGHTA, CDR2 FQGNSA. This CDR3 comprises 14 residues. The V and J ends lost 1 base and 6 bases respectively, with 10 bases between them. In DNA form, the CDR3 reads TGTGCCAGCAGCTTAGTTGTGGGTTCTCAGCCCCAGCATTTT. Its translation: CASSLVVGSQPQHF.

This clonotype was picked up a small number of times. In nucleotides, the CDR3 is TGCAGCGTTGTGAATCCAGCGAAAGCCTACGAGCAGTACTTC. The encoded protein is CSVVNPAKAYEQYF. This sequence joins TRBV29-1 and TRBJ2-7, with D unclear. CDR1 and CDR2 (germline): SQVTM, ANQGSEA. This CDR3 has 14 amino acids. The V gene lost 4 bases and the J gene lost 2 bases, with 15 bases spanning the gap.

This clonotype appeared a few times. The rearrangement joins TRBV18 to TRBJ1-4; TRBD1 might be the D (5 bases). CDR3 length equals 18 residues. Germline V gene sequence: CDR1 KGHSH, CDR2 LQKENI. V was clipped by 3 bases and J by 0 bases, with 17 bases between them. For the CDR3, the DNA is TGTGCCAGCTCACCGAAACGGGGCACAACTACAACTAATGAAAAACTGTTTTTT. It translates to CASSPKRGTTTTNEKLFF.

This clonotype was picked up many times. This chain links TRBV7-8 with TRBJ2-7, with D perhaps matching TRBD2 (5 bases). The CDR3 has 14 amino acids. Germline V gene sequence: CDR1 SGHVS, CDR2 FQNEAQ. With 4 bases removed from V and 2 bases from J, the gap between germline ends came to 12 bases. CDR3 nucleotides: TGTGCCAGCAGCTCTGAGGGCGCGCCCTACGAGCAGTACGTC. Protein product: CASSSEGAPYEQYV.

The V call is TRBV9, the J call TRBJ2-1, with TRBD2 matching over 8 bases. CDR3 length: 15 residues. V shed 4 bases and J 4 bases; nucleotides not matched to a gene: 7. Germline CDR1 SGDLS, CDR2 YYNGEE. CDR3 region: CASSLRGGQYNEQFF. The CDR3 DNA sequence: TGTGCCAGCAGCCTCCGGGGGGGGCAGTACAATGAGCAGTTCTTC.

This clonotype was counted only a few times. V is TRBV29-1 and J is TRBJ2-3, with TRBD2 matching over 7 bases. Germline CDR1 is SQVTM and CDR2 is ANQGSEA. The length of the CDR3 is 15 residues. The trim removed 4 bases at V and 9 bases at J, leaving 16 bases unmatched. The CDR3 DNA reads TGCAGCGTTGGAATGGACTGGGGCCACGGGGGGACGCAGTATTTT. It specifies CSVGMDWGHGGTQYF.

This chain connects TRBV7-9 to TRBJ2-1; 10 nucleotides agree with TRBD2. Trimming removed 7 bases from V and 4 bases from J; junction bases left unmatched: 13. Germline values: CDR1 SEHNR, CDR2 FQNEAQ (reference sequence). There are 17 residues in the CDR3. In DNA, the CDR3 is TGTGCCAGCACCCAAACGACCCTAGCGGGGGCTTACAATGAGCAGTTCTTC. It codes for CASTQTTLAGAYNEQFF.

The V gene is TRBV28, the J gene TRBJ2-5; D uncertain. The CDR3 extends over 14 amino acids. Germline loops: CDR1 MDHEN, CDR2 SYDVKM. With 2 bases removed from V and 1 base from J, the gap between germline ends came to 8 bases. The CDR3, as DNA: TGTGCCAGCAGTTTAAGGCCAGCCCAAGAGACCCAGTACTTC. Its protein product is CASSLRPAQETQYF.

This clonotype has only a few counts. The chain combines TRBV6-6 with TRBJ1-6; D is unresolved. Germline V gives CDR1 MNHNY, CDR2 SVGAGI (reference sequence). This CDR3 has 13 amino acids. CDR3 nucleotide sequence: TGTGCTGGCGGTGAGCTCTATAATTCACCCCTCCACTTT. Protein sequence: CAGGELYNSPLHF.

The V call is TRBV6-1, the J call TRBJ1-5, with D tentatively TRBD1 (6 bases). The length of the CDR3 is 16 residues. V lost 5 bases, J lost 6 bases, and 20 bases lay in between. Germline V gene sequence: CDR1 MNHNS, CDR2 SASEGT. The CDR3 coding sequence is TGTGCCAGCAGTCCTCAACAGGGATTGGGGGGTCAGCCCCAGCATTTT. Protein sequence: CASSPQQGLGGQPQHF.

This clonotype was recorded a few times. The chain combines TRBV6-6 with TRBJ2-5, with D unclear. Germline CDR1 MNHNY, CDR2 SVGAGI (reference sequence). The CDR3 totals 12 residues. Trimming stripped 2 bases from V and 0 bases from J, with 1 base between. This chain's CDR3 is CASSYNQETQYF. The CDR3, as DNA: TGTGCCAGCAGTTACAACCAAGAGACCCAGTACTTC.

This clonotype was seen only a few times. The rearrangement uses TRBV11-2 and TRBJ2-5; 11 bases map to TRBD2. The CDR3 covers 18 residues. Germline trimming cut 4 bases from V and 5 bases from J; bases unmatched to any gene: 15. Germline V lookup: CDR1 SGHAT, CDR2 FQNNGV. The CDR3 DNA is TGTGCCAGCAGCTCTACCGGAACACTAGCGGGGGTGGGGGAGACCCAGTACTTC. It encodes CASSSTGTLAGVGETQYF.

This clonotype was seen repeatedly, ten times or more. CDR3 in amino acids: CASSYSPGGGELFF. CDR3 DNA sequence: TGTGCCAGCAGTTACTCTCCCGGAGGCGGGGAGCTGTTTTTT. This rearrangement joins TRBV6-2 or TRBV6-3 to TRBJ2-2; tentatively, D is TRBD2 (5 bases). Germline CDR1 MNHEY, CDR2 SVGEGT. CDR3 length equals 14 residues. Deletions cut 0 bases from V and 7 bases from J, with 9 bases between.